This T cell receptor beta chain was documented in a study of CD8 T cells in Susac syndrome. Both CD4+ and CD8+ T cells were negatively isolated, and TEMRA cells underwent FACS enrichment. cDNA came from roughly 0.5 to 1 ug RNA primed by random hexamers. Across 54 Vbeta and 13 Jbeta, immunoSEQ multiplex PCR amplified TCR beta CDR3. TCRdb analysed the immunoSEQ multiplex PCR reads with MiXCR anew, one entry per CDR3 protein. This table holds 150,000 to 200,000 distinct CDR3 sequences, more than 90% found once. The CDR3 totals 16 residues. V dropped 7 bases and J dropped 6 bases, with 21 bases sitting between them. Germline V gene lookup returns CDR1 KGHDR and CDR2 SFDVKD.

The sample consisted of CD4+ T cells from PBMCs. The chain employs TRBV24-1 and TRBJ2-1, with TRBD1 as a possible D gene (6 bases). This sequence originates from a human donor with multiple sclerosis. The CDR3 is CATRKPSGVRGNEQFF. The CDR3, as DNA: TGTGCCACCAGAAAGCCTTCAGGGGTAAGGGGCAATGAGCAGTTCTTC.